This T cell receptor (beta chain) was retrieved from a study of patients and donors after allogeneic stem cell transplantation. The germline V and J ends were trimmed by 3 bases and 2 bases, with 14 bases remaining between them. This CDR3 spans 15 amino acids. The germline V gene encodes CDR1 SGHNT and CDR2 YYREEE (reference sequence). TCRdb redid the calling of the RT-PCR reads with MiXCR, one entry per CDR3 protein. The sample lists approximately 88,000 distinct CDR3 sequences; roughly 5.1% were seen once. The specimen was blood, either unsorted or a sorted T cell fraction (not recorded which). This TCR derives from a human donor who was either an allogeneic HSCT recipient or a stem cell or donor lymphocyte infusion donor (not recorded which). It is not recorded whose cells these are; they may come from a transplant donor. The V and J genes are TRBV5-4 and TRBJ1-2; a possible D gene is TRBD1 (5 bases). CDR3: CASSSRALGNYGYTF. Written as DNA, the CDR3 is TGTGCCAGCAGCTCCAGGGCCCTCGGCAACTATGGCTACACCTTC.